A single sample is the source of the 5 T cell receptor beta chains below, sequenced in a study of control samples from healthy donors and cancer patients. Method: immunoSEQ multiplex PCR; TCRdb's copy keeps in-frame clones and lacks some. The sample holds 100,000 or so clones, 85% to 90% seen once. The specimen was blood. The receptors here all came from a man aged 30 to 45 in good health.

This clone was seen once. In nucleotides, the CDR3 is TGCAGTGCAAAAGAGGGACGGGGCTACACCTTC. It yields the protein CSAKEGRGYTF. The chain recombines TRBV20-1 with TRBJ1-2; tentative D call: TRBD1 (5 bases). The CDR3 extends over 11 amino acids. Between the trimmed V and J ends, which lost 6 bases and 8 bases, there was a span of 13 bases. The germline V gene encodes CDR1 DFQATT and CDR2 SNEGSKA (reference sequence).

This clone was counted a few times. The chain has TRBV4-3 and TRBJ2-1; TRBD2 aligns across 12 bases. The CDR3 covers 15 residues. The junction had 3 bases not matched to a gene; V was cut back by 1 base and J by 8 bases. Per germline, CDR1 LGHNA and CDR2 YSLEER. CDR3 nucleotides: TGCGCCAGCAGCCAAGCTAGCGGGAGGGCCTATGAGCAGTTCTTC. Protein: CASSQASGRAYEQFF.

The chain carries TRBV7-2 and TRBJ1-3; D unclear. Trimming removed 3 bases at V and 2 bases at J, with 11 bases between. From germline, CDR1 is SGHTA and CDR2 FQGNSA. CDR3 length equals 15 residues. This CDR3 reads CASSFRATPGNTIYF. The CDR3 bases are TGTGCCAGCAGCTTTCGGGCTACCCCTGGAAACACCATATATTTT.

The V and J genes are TRBV6-6 and TRBJ1-2, with D unclear. Per the germline V gene, CDR1 is MNHNY and CDR2 is SVGAGI (reference sequence). CDR3 length equals 12 residues. V lost 5 bases and J 2 bases, leaving 6 bases between the germline ends. The CDR3: CASSLRNYGYTF. Here the CDR3 DNA reads TGTGCCAGCAGTCTCCGCAACTATGGCTACACCTTC.

This sequence joins TRBV24-1 and TRBJ2-7; TRBD1 agrees at 7 bases. V shed 4 bases, J shed 4 bases, and the junction held 6 bases outside the gene matches. CDR1 and CDR2 from the germline V gene are KGHDR and SFDVKD. The CDR3 has 14 amino acids. Here the CDR3 reads CATSESDRVYEQYF. The DNA for the CDR3 is TGTGCCACCAGTGAGTCCGACAGGGTATACGAGCAGTACTTC.